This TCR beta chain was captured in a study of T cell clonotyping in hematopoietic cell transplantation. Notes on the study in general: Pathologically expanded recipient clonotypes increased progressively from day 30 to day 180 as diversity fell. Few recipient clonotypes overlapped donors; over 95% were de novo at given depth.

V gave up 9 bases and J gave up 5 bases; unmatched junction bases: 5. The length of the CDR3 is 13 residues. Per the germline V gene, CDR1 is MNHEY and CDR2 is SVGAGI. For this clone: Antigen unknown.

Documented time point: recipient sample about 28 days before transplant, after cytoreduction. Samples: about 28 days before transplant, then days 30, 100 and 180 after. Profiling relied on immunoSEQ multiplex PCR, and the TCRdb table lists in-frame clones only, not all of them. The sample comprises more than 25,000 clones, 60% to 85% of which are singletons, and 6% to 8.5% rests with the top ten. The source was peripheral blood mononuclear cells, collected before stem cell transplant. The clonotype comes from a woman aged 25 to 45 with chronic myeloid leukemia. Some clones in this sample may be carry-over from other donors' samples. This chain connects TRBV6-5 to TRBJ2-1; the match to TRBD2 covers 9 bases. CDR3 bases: TGTGCCAGTACTAGCGGGTACCACAATGAGCAGTTCTTC. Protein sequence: CASTSGYHNEQFF.